These 8 T cell receptor beta chains were all obtained from the same sample, sequenced in a study of blood T cell repertoires in COVID-19. Only in-frame clones appear in the TCRdb table, and some are missing; sequencing was by immunoSEQ multiplex PCR. Of about 200,000 clones listed, 90% are singletons. Material: peripheral blood. These receptors came from a man aged 45 to 65 with acute or convalescent COVID-19.

V is TRBV7-6 and J is TRBJ2-1, with 7 bases fitting TRBD2. The V and J ends lost 1 base and 4 bases, in that order; junction bases with no gene match: 4. CDR1 is SGHVS, CDR2 FNYEAQ, per germline. This CDR3 has 15 residues. CDR3 sequence: CASSLGRREYNEQFF. The CDR3 nucleotides read TGTGCCAGCAGCTTAGGCCGGCGGGAGTACAATGAGCAGTTCTTC.

The chain uses TRBV27 and TRBJ1-5; 8 bases match TRBD1. Germline CDR1 reads MNHEY; CDR2 reads SMNVEV (reference sequence). The CDR3 runs 15 residues. J gave up 7 bases and V 2 bases, and 7 bases lay outside the gene matches. In nucleotides, the CDR3 is TGTGCCAGCAGTTTAGGCAGGGGGCTGGGACAGCCCCAGCATTTT. This sequence encodes CASSLGRGLGQPQHF.

This rearrangement joins TRBV6-2 or TRBV6-3 to TRBJ2-5; 9 positions match TRBD2. The germline V gene encodes CDR1 MNHEY and CDR2 SVGEGT. CDR3 length: 17 amino acids. V dropped 2 bases and J dropped 5; count of bases not matched to a gene: 12. In DNA form, the CDR3 reads TGTGCCAGCAGTTACAGGCTAGCGGGGCTCGATAGGGAGACCCAGTACTTC. Translation gives CASSYRLAGLDRETQYF.

V and J are TRBV2 and TRBJ2-2; 9 bases line up with TRBD2. CDR3 length: 16 amino acids. Germline V gene lookup returns CDR1 SNHLY and CDR2 FYNNEI. V dropped 2 bases and J dropped 0; count of bases not matched to a gene: 1. Written as DNA, the CDR3 is TGTGCCAGCAGTGAACTAGCGGGGACGAACACCGGGGAGCTGTTTTTT. It is translated as CASSELAGTNTGELFF.

The V call is TRBV20-1, the J call TRBJ1-2; weak D call: TRBD1 (6 bases). V was shortened by 6 bases and J by 8 bases, with 13 bases between the two germline ends. Germline lookup yields CDR1 DFQATT and CDR2 SNEGSKA (reference sequence). This CDR3 is built from 11 residues. CDR3: CSANGQKGYTF. The CDR3 nucleotides read TGCAGTGCAAATGGACAGAAGGGCTACACCTTC.

This chain connects TRBV3-1 (or the pseudogene TRBV3-2) to TRBJ1-2; D gene uncertain. Germline assignment: CDR1 LGHDT and CDR2 YNNKEL (reference sequence). CDR3 size: 14 residues. Trimming removed 1 base at V and 5 bases at J, with 11 bases between. The CDR3 sequence: CASSQAAGHYGYTF. CDR3 in DNA: TGTGCCAGCAGCCAAGCTGCGGGCCATTATGGCTACACCTTC.

The table lists this clone with a count of one. This sequence joins TRBV4-2 and TRBJ2-2; 8 bases are shared with TRBD1. Per germline, CDR1 LGHNA and CDR2 YNFKEQ. The length of the CDR3 is 18 residues. The V segment lost 1 base and the J segment 7 bases; nucleotides outside the gene matches: 14. In DNA, the CDR3 is TGTGCCAGCAGCCAAGGGGTTGCCAGGGGGCAGGGGCACGGGGAGCTGTTTTTT. The encoded protein is CASSQGVARGQGHGELFF.

The V gene is TRBV19, the J gene TRBJ1-2; 11 bases align to TRBD1. The trim removed 6 bases at V and 3 bases at J, leaving 3 bases unmatched. Germline CDR1 reads LNHDA; CDR2 reads SQIVND (reference sequence). The CDR3 is made up of 14 amino acids. CDR3 region: CASSPGQGDYGYTF. Written as DNA, the CDR3 is TGTGCCAGTAGCCCGGGACAGGGGGACTATGGCTACACCTTC.